This T cell receptor beta chain was sequenced in a study of shared clonotypes between healthy human individuals. General study results and limits: Blood alone was sampled, and tissue repertoires likely differ.

CDR1 and CDR2 from the germline V gene are MNHEY and SMNVEV (reference sequence). The CDR3 has 10 amino acids. Between the trimmed V and J ends, which lost 6 bases and 3 bases, there was a span of 3 bases. The table lists this clone with a few counts. As yet, its antigen is unknown. Negatively enriched CD4+ T cells were divided by CD45RA into naive and memory. Method: immunoSEQ multiplex PCR; TCRdb's copy keeps in-frame clones and lacks some. The sample carries roughly 2.4 million clones, 95% recorded once. The receptor was isolated from a man in his late teens or twenties in good health. The sample consisted of naive CD4+ T cells sorted from blood. Subset: CD45RA+ positively selected. The chain has TRBV27 and TRBJ2-7; D gene uncertain. The CDR3 here is CASRVYEQYF. CDR3 sequence (DNA): TGTGCCAGCAGGGTCTACGAGCAGTACTTC.